This TCR beta chain was recorded in a study of T cell responses to AZD1222 COVID-19 vaccine. Comment on this clone: Other DNA sequences in the same sample also yield this CDR3.

Sequencing used immunoSEQ multiplex PCR; TCRdb keeps in-frame clones, though not all of them. Of about 99,000 clones in the sample, just over 90% are singletons; the top ten hold roughly 8%. The CDR3 is made up of 13 amino acids. Germline V gene data show CDR1 as KGHSH and CDR2 as LQKENI. Trimming pared 3 bases from V and 2 bases from J, leaving 7 bases between. This receptor was identified in an adult who received the AZD1222 COVID-19 vaccine. J is TRBJ1-1 and V is TRBV18; D might be TRBD1 (5 bases). Sequenced material: peripheral blood, taken 28 days after the second AZD1222 dose. CDR3 bases: TGTGCCAGCTCACCCACAGGAAACACTGAAGCTTTCTTT. Translation: CASSPTGNTEAFF.